This is a list of T cell receptor beta chains from one sample in a study of shared clonotypes between healthy human individuals. Using immunoSEQ multiplex PCR, the repertoire was profiled, and TCRdb retains in-frame clones only, with some absent. The data contain 75,000 to 100,000 clones, around 47% of them singletons. The sample was PBMCs. The receptors come from a woman between 40 and 50 years old in good health. Some clones in this sample may be carry-over from other donors' samples. Both conserved end residues are part of each CDR3. D genes are given only for firm matches. Expanded clones get a size class; other rows say once, few or many, or leave the size out.

abundance,j_gene,v_gene,len,d_gene,CDR3nt,CDR3aa
few,TRBJ2-5,TRBV27,14,NA,TGTGCCAGCATGGGCCCCCCCCGCGCGGAGACCCAGTACTTC,CASMGPPRAETQYF
NA,TRBJ1-2,TRBV28,11,NA,TGTGCCACTCAGGCGGGCTATGGCTACACCTTC,CATQAGYGYTF
many,TRBJ2-7,TRBV28,12,NA,TGTGCCACCCTAAGGGGGGAGGGCGAGCAGTACTTC,CATLRGEGEQYF
NA,TRBJ2-1,TRBV29-1,14,TRBD2,TGCAGCGTTGTGGGGGGAGGGTTCTCCAATGAGCAGTTCTTC,CSVVGGGFSNEQFF
few,TRBJ2-3,TRBV7-8,14,NA,TGTGCCAGCAGCGTCGGGATTGGCACAGATACGCAGTATTTT,CASSVGIGTDTQYF
many,TRBJ1-1,TRBV29-1,13,NA,TGCAGCGCATCGACAGTCATGAACACTGAAGCTTTCTTT,CSASTVMNTEAFF
NA,TRBJ2-7,TRBV18,16,TRBD2,TGTGCCAGCTCACCCGATCGTGGCGGGGGGGGGCACGAGCAGTACTTC,CASSPDRGGGGHEQYF
once,TRBJ1-2,TRBV21-1,17,NA,TGTGCCAGCAGCAAAAGGTGTCGGTTTTCGGGGAAGAACGGCTACACCTTC,CASSKRCRFSGKNGYTF
NA,TRBJ2-7,TRBV7-2,16,TRBD2,TGTGCCAGCAGCATTAGCGGGGGCGGATCGGCCTACGAGCAGTACTTC,CASSISGGGSAYEQYF
once,TRBJ2-7,TRBV7-9,15,TRBD1,TGTGCCAGCAGCCTCTTACGCAGGGGGCTGGACGAGCAGTACTTC,CASSLLRRGLDEQYF
NA,TRBJ2-5,TRBV7-9,13,TRBD2,TGTGCCAGCAGCAGGACTAGATCAGAGACCCAGTACTTC,CASSRTRSETQYF
NA,TRBJ2-7,TRBV2,12,NA,TGTGCCAGCAGTCTCGATCTCTACGAGCAGTACTTC,CASSLDLYEQYF
NA,TRBJ2-7,TRBV7-2,16,NA,TGTGCCAGCAGCCCGGCGGGCCAATACAGGGTACACGAGCAGTACTTC,CASSPAGQYRVHEQYF
many,TRBJ1-1,TRBV10-2,12,NA,TGCGCCAGCAGAGCTATGGACCAGCGGGCTTTCTTT,CASRAMDQRAFF
few,TRBJ2-2,TRBV29-1,11,TRBD2,TGCAGTGGTAGCGGGTCCGGGGAGCTGTTTTTT,CSGSGSGELFF
NA,TRBJ1-4,TRBV29-1,12,NA,TGCAGCGTTGCTCAGGCTAATGAAAAACTGTTTTTT,CSVAQANEKLFF
NA,TRBJ1-2,TRBV5-5,16,NA,TGTGCCAGCAGCCAAGATCTAGGGGCGGGGGACTATGGCTACACCTTC,CASSQDLGAGDYGYTF
few,TRBJ2-1,TRBV5-6,17,TRBD2,TGTGCCAGCAGCCCGCCCCCGGGACTAGCGGCCCAAAATGAGCAGTTCTTC,CASSPPPGLAAQNEQFF
NA,TRBJ2-7,TRBV6-5,12,NA,TGTGCCAGCGACGACAGGCTCTACGAGCAGTACTTC,CASDDRLYEQYF
NA,TRBJ2-1,TRBV30,15,NA,TGTGCCTGGAAACCTACAGGGTATTCCTACAATGAGCAGTTCTTC,CAWKPTGYSYNEQFF
many,TRBJ1-2,TRBV4-3,14,NA,TGCGCCAGCAGCCAAGATCAGGGGAACTATGGCTACACCTTC,CASSQDQGNYGYTF
NA,TRBJ1-2,TRBV5-4,12,NA,TGTGCCAGCAGCACCGGAGTATATGGCTACACCTTC,CASSTGVYGYTF
NA,TRBJ1-3,TRBV28,14,NA,TGTGCCAGCAGTCCTCGCAGCTCTGGAAACACCATATATTTT,CASSPRSSGNTIYF
few,TRBJ2-3,TRBV27,15,TRBD1,TGTGCCAGCTCTGCGGGACAGGGGGTAACAGATACGCAGTATTTT,CASSAGQGVTDTQYF
NA,TRBJ2-7,TRBV28,15,NA,TGTGCCAGCAGTTTGTCGGGTTTCGACTCCTACGAGCAGTACTTC,CASSLSGFDSYEQYF
NA,TRBJ2-7,TRBV5-1,11,NA,TGCGCCAGCAGCTTGGGCTACGAGCAGTACTTC,CASSLGYEQYF
many,TRBJ2-4,TRBV30,16,TRBD2,TGTGCCTGGAGTGCCCGACTAGCGGGAGCTTGGAACATTCAGTACTTC,CAWSARLAGAWNIQYF